Listed below are T cell receptor beta chains from one sample, sequenced in a study of blood T cell repertoires in COVID-19. TCRdb keeps only in-frame clones here, not all; method: immunoSEQ multiplex PCR. The profile shows more than 55,000 clones, 65% to 85% of them singletons. The sequenced material came from peripheral blood. The origin of the receptors is a woman in her 50s with active or convalescent COVID-19. Each CDR3 is given with its conserved first and last residue. D genes are given only for firm matches. Clone size, where shown, is once, few, many, or a class for clones that have expanded.

D	V	size	J	CDR3	DNA
.	TRBV11-2	.	TRBJ2-1	CASSLSSSYNEQFF	TGTGCCAGCAGCTTGTCATCCTCCTACAATGAGCAGTTCTTC
TRBD1	TRBV7-3	few	TRBJ1-5	CASSRFPGQDVLSNQPQHF	TGTGCCAGCAGCCGCTTCCCGGGACAGGATGTTTTGAGCAATCAGCCCCAGCATTTT
TRBD2	TRBV24-1	.	TRBJ2-3	CATSDFTGGPFSTDTQYF	TGTGCCACCAGTGATTTTACGGGAGGGCCCTTCAGTACAGATACGCAGTATTTT
.	TRBV27	.	TRBJ2-2	CASTRQAGLTGELFF	TGTGCCAGCACACGACAGGCGGGACTAACCGGGGAGCTGTTTTTT
.	TRBV15	once	TRBJ1-1	CATSRGGANTEAFF	TGTGCCACCAGCAGAGGCGGGGCGAACACTGAAGCTTTCTTT
TRBD2	TRBV6-5	.	TRBJ2-7	CASRPPGLVYEQYF	TGTGCCAGCAGGCCACCGGGACTAGTGTACGAGCAGTACTTC
TRBD1	TRBV27	.	TRBJ1-4	CASGTGGNEKLFF	TGTGCCAGCGGGACAGGGGGTAATGAAAAACTGTTTTTT
TRBD1	TRBV7-2	.	TRBJ1-1	CASSWDRDTEAFF	TGTGCCAGCAGCTGGGACAGGGACACTGAAGCTTTCTTT
TRBD1	TRBV4-3	.	TRBJ1-1	CASSRTGGTEAFF	TGCGCCAGCAGCCGTACAGGGGGCACTGAAGCTTTCTTT
TRBD1	TRBV5-1	few	TRBJ1-2	CASSLATGGYGYTF	TGCGCCAGCAGCTTGGCCACAGGGGGCTATGGCTACACCTTC
TRBD1	TRBV4-3	.	TRBJ1-1	CASSQGRGRNTEAFF	TGCGCCAGCAGCCAAGGAAGGGGGCGGAACACTGAAGCTTTCTTT
TRBD1	TRBV15	.	TRBJ2-3	CATSPGQGANTQYF	TGTGCCACCAGTCCGGGACAGGGGGCGAATACGCAGTATTTT
TRBD1	TRBV10-3	.	TRBJ1-4	CAIAGTASEKLFF	TGTGCCATTGCCGGGACAGCGTCTGAAAAACTGTTTTTT
.	TRBV7-9	few	TRBJ1-4	CASSPSSNEKLFF	TGTGCCAGCAGCCCGTCCAGTAATGAAAAACTGTTTTTT
TRBD1	TRBV7-9	once	TRBJ2-3	CASSPPGQGGTDTQYF	TGTGCCAGCAGCCCCCCTGGACAGGGGGGCACAGATACGCAGTATTTT
.	TRBV6-5	.	TRBJ2-6	CASFTALDVLTF	TGTGCCAGCTTTACAGCCCTCGACGTCCTGACTTTC
.	TRBV19	.	TRBJ1-1	CASSIRGLNTEAFF	TGTGCCAGTAGTATCAGGGGCTTGAACACTGAAGCTTTCTTT
.	TRBV20-1	once	TRBJ1-1	CSARLNTEAFF	TGCAGTGCTCGGTTGAACACTGAAGCTTTCTTT
.	TRBV11-3	.	TRBJ1-1	CASSLGGGNTEAFF	TGTGCCAGCAGCTTAGGAGGAGGGAACACTGAAGCTTTCTTT
.	TRBV2	.	TRBJ2-3	CASSVLRLTDTQYF	TGTGCCAGCAGCGTCCTTCGACTTACAGATACGCAGTATTTT
.	TRBV6-2/TRBV6-3	.	TRBJ1-6	CASSPRGDSPLHF	TGTGCCAGCAGTCCACGGGGAGATTCACCCCTCCACTTT
.	TRBV24-1	.	TRBJ2-2	CATSDPGWTGELFF	TGTGCCACCAGTGACCCGGGGTGGACCGGGGAGCTGTTTTTT
TRBD2	TRBV5-4	.	TRBJ2-5	CASSWGLAGVAETQYF	TGTGCCAGCAGCTGGGGACTAGCGGGAGTGGCAGAGACCCAGTACTTC
.	TRBV7-3	.	TRBJ1-4	CASSLFGGPNEKLFF	TGTGCCAGCAGCTTATTTGGGGGCCCTAATGAAAAACTGTTTTTT
.	TRBV12-3/TRBV12-4	few	TRBJ1-6	CASSSGVGSPLHF	TGTGCCAGCAGTTCAGGGGTGGGCTCACCCCTCCACTTT
.	TRBV30	.	TRBJ2-7	CAWSPPPPALHPGEQYF	TGTGCCTGGAGTCCTCCCCCACCGGCTCTCCATCCGGGCGAGCAGTACTTC
TRBD2	TRBV5-4	.	TRBJ2-7	CASSLGLAGGVYEQYF	TGTGCCAGCAGCTTGGGACTAGCGGGAGGAGTGTACGAGCAGTACTTC
.	TRBV5-4	.	TRBJ2-7	CASSSTERYEQYF	TGTGCCAGCAGCTCCACTGAACGGTACGAGCAGTACTTC
TRBD1	TRBV6-6	.	TRBJ1-2	CASSQSGQGAYYGYTF	TGTGCCAGCAGCCAAAGTGGACAGGGGGCCTACTATGGCTACACCTTC
TRBD1	TRBV6-1	.	TRBJ2-3	CASSGGTASKSLLDTQYF	TGTGCCAGCAGTGGGGGGACAGCGAGTAAGAGCCTGTTGGATACGCAGTATTTT
TRBD2	TRBV7-8	.	TRBJ2-4	CASSPLAGKNIQYF	TGTGCCAGCAGTCCTCTAGCGGGTAAAAACATTCAGTACTTC
TRBD1	TRBV2	.	TRBJ1-2	CASTRTGVQDGYTF	TGTGCCAGCACCCGGACAGGGGTACAGGATGGCTACACCTTC
.	TRBV25-1	.	TRBJ1-1	CASSAGSSTEAFF	TGTGCCAGCAGTGCTGGGTCTAGCACTGAAGCTTTCTTT
TRBD1	TRBV28	.	TRBJ1-2	CAILKQGVGYTF	TGTGCCATACTCAAACAGGGGGTTGGCTACACCTTC
TRBD1	TRBV12-5	once	TRBJ2-6	CASGLDRGYTGANVLTF	TGTGCTAGTGGTTTGGACAGGGGTTACACTGGGGCCAACGTCCTGACTTTC
TRBD1	TRBV6-2/TRBV6-3	once	TRBJ1-1	CASSRYLTGVSEAFF	TGTGCCAGCAGTCGGTATCTTACAGGGGTGAGTGAAGCTTTCTTT
.	TRBV18	.	TRBJ1-1	CASSPDSLNTEAFF	TGTGCCAGCTCACCCGACAGCCTGAACACTGAAGCTTTCTTT
.	TRBV19	.	TRBJ1-4	CASRVGAANEKLFF	TGTGCCAGTAGAGTTGGGGCCGCGAATGAAAAACTGTTTTTT
.	TRBV3-1/TRBV3-2	once	TRBJ2-4	CASSQDLDIQYF	TGTGCCAGCAGCCAAGATCTTGACATTCAGTACTTC
TRBD2	TRBV5-6	.	TRBJ2-7	CASSLGRVTSGISYEQYF	TGTGCCAGCAGCTTGGGGCGGGTAACTAGCGGGATCTCCTACGAGCAGTACTTC
TRBD1	TRBV5-6	few	TRBJ2-7	CASSSGQGGHEQYF	TGTGCCAGCAGCTCTGGACAGGGAGGTCACGAGCAGTACTTC
.	TRBV9	few	TRBJ1-2	CASSVAGYGYTF	TGTGCCAGCAGCGTAGCCGGCTATGGCTACACCTTC
.	TRBV20-1	.	TRBJ1-1	CSANRIEEAFF	TGCAGTGCAAACAGGATCGAGGAAGCTTTCTTT
TRBD1	TRBV11-1	.	TRBJ2-1	CASSEAGTGGYNEQFF	TGTGCCAGCAGCGAGGCTGGGACAGGGGGATACAATGAGCAGTTCTTC
TRBD1	TRBV7-8	.	TRBJ2-1	CASSSPGGRTYNEQFF	TGTGCCAGCAGCTCACCAGGGGGAAGAACTTACAATGAGCAGTTCTTC
TRBD1	TRBV6-6	few	TRBJ1-2	CASSSGRGQGYTF	TGTGCCAGCAGTTCGGGCAGGGGGCAAGGCTACACCTTC
.	TRBV14	.	TRBJ2-3	CASSQDPLSDTQYF	TGTGCCAGCAGCCAAGATCCCCTATCCGATACGCAGTATTTT